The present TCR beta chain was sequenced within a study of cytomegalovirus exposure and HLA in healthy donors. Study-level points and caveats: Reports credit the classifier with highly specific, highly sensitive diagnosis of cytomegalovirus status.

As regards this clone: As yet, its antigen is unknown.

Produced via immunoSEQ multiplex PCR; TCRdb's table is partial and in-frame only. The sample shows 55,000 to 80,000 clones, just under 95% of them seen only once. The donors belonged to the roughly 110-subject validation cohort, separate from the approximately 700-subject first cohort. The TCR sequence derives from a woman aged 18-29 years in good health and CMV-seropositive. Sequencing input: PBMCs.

The CDR3 sequence is CASSFNRASTDTQYF. In DNA form, the CDR3 reads TGTGCCAGCAGCTTCAACAGGGCCTCCACAGATACGCAGTATTTT. This sequence joins TRBV7-6 and TRBJ2-3, with a weak D call TRBD1 (6 bases). Trimming pared 3 bases from V and 2 bases from J, leaving 12 bases between. The CDR3 is made up of 15 amino acids. Per germline, CDR1 SGHVS and CDR2 FNYEAQ.